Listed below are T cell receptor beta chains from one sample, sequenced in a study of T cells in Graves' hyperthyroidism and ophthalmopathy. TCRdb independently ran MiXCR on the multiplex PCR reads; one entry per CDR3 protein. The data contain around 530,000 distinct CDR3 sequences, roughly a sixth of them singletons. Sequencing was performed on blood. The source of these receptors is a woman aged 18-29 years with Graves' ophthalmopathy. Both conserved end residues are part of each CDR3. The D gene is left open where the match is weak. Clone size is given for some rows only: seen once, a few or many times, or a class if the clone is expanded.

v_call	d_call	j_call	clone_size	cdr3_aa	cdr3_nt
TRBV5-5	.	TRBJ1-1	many	CASSSWGAEAFF	TGTGCCAGCAGCTCTTGGGGGGCTGAAGCTTTCTTT
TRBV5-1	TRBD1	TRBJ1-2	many	CASSRDRPVDGYTF	TGCGCCAGCAGTCGGGACAGGCCCGTAGATGGCTACACCTTC
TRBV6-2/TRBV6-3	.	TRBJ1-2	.	CASSNRAYGYTF	TGTGCCAGCAGTAACAGGGCCTATGGCTACACCTTC
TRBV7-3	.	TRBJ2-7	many	CASSLSQDSYEQYF	TGTGCCAGCAGCTTATCCCAAGACTCCTACGAGCAGTACTTC
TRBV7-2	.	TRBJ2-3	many	CASNVRGGDTDTQYF	TGTGCCAGCAACGTAAGGGGAGGAGACACAGATACGCAGTATTTT
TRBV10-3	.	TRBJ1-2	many	CAISDLGRQDYGYTF	TGTGCCATCAGTGACCTGGGGCGGCAGGACTATGGCTACACCTTC
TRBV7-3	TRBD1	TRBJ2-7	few	CASSEGQGPHEQYF	TGTGCCAGCAGTGAGGGACAGGGTCCCCACGAGCAGTACTTC
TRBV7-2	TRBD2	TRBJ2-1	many	CASSFSGAGTRGINEQFF	TGTGCCAGCAGCTTTAGCGGGGCCGGGACTAGAGGAATCAATGAGCAGTTCTTC
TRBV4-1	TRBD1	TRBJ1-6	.	CASSPVSGTDNSPLHF	TGCGCCAGCAGCCCTGTCTCCGGGACAGACAATTCACCCCTCCACTTT
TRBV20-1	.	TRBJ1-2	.	CSGDGTNGYTF	TGCAGTGGCGACGGTACCAATGGCTACACCTTC
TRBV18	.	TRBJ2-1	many	CASFRDRSFNEQFF	TGTGCCAGCTTCCGGGACCGATCATTCAATGAGCAGTTCTTC
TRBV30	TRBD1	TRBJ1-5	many	CAWSRQGNNQPQHF	TGTGCCTGGAGCCGACAGGGTAACAATCAGCCCCAGCATTTT
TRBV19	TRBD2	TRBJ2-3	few	CASSTGTSGNTDTQYF	TGTGCCAGTAGTACCGGCACTAGCGGAAACACAGATACGCAGTATTTT
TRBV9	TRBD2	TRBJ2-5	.	CASSPSGERETQYF	TGTGCCAGCAGCCCTAGCGGGGAGCGAGAGACCCAGTACTTC
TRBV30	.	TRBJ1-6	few	CAWRAGNDSPLHF	TGTGCCTGGAGGGCCGGGAATGATTCACCCCTCCACTTT
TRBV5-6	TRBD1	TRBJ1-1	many	CASSPQGRDTEAFF	TGTGCCAGCAGCCCACAGGGGAGGGACACTGAAGCTTTCTTT
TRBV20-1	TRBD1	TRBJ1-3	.	CSGRDSSSGNTIYF	TGCAGTGGGCGGGACAGTTCCTCTGGAAACACCATATATTTT
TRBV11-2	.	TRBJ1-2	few	CASSHIGGKRGYGYTF	TGTGCCAGCAGCCACATAGGAGGCAAACGGGGCTATGGCTACACCTTC
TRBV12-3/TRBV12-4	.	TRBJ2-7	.	CASRATGPGAAEQYF	TGTGCCAGCAGAGCAACCGGGCCCGGCGCGGCTGAGCAGTACTTC
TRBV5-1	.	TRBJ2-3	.	CASSLRSSLDTQYF	TGCGCCAGCAGCTTGCGATCTAGCCTAGATACGCAGTATTTT
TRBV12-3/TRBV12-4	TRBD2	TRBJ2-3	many	CASSLAAGVSTDTQYF	TGTGCCAGCAGTTTAGCAGCGGGAGTTAGCACAGATACGCAGTATTTT
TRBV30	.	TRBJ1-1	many	CAWSTYVFQGNTEAFF	TGTGCCTGGAGCACCTATGTGTTTCAGGGGAACACTGAAGCTTTCTTT
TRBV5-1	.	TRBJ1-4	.	CASSLTGALEKLFF	TGCGCCAGCAGCTTGACGGGGGCTTTAGAAAAACTGTTTTTT
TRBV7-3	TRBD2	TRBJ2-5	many	CASSFGLAGEQETQYF	TGTGCCAGCAGCTTCGGACTAGCGGGAGAACAAGAGACCCAGTACTTC
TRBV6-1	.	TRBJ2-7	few	CASSEQNFSYEQYF	TGTGCCAGCAGTGAACAGAACTTCTCCTACGAGCAGTACTTC
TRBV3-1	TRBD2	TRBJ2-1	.	CASSHTGGLYNEQFF	TGTGCCAGCAGCCATACGGGGGGGCTTTACAATGAGCAGTTCTTC
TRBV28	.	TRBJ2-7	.	CASSLGHYEQYF	TGTGCCAGCAGTTTAGGGCACTACGAGCAGTACTTC
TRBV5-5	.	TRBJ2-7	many	CASSLAGLESYEQYF	TGTGCCAGCAGCTTGGCCGGGCTTGAATCCTACGAGCAGTACTTC
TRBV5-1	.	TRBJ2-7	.	CASRLWGTAAYEQYF	TGCGCCAGCCGCCTCTGGGGGACGGCTGCCTACGAGCAGTACTTC
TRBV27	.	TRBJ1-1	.	CASSLGTRGNTEAFF	TGTGCCAGCAGTCTAGGGACGAGGGGAAACACTGAAGCTTTCTTT
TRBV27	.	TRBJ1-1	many	CASSLGGEANTEAFF	TGTGCCAGCAGTTTGGGCGGGGAGGCTAACACTGAAGCTTTCTTT
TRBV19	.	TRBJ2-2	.	CASSSGDRRTGELFF	TGTGCCAGTAGTAGCGGGGACCGAAGGACCGGGGAGCTGTTTTTT
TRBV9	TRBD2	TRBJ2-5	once	CASSPQRGGRLETQYF	TGTGCCAGCAGCCCACAGCGGGGGGGCCGGTTAGAGACCCAGTACTTC
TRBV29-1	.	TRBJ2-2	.	CSVDLMNTGELFF	TGCAGCGTGGACCTTATGAACACCGGGGAGCTGTTTTTT
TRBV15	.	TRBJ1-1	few	CATSRELQNTEAFF	TGTGCCACCAGCAGAGAACTGCAGAACACTGAAGCTTTCTTT
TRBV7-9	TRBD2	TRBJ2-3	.	CASSYRQRGVSTDTQYF	TGTGCCAGCAGCTACCGGCAGCGGGGGGTTTCCACAGATACGCAGTATTTT
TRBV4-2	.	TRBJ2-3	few	CASSLRQSGTDTQYF	TGTGCCAGCAGCCTACGTCAATCGGGGACAGATACGCAGTATTTT
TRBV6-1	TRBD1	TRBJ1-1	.	CASSNGQGYTEAFF	TGTGCCAGCAGTAACGGACAGGGATACACTGAAGCTTTCTTT
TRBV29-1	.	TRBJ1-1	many	CSVDQTGRAEAFF	TGCAGCGTTGATCAAACAGGGAGGGCTGAAGCTTTCTTT
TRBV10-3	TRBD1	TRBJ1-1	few	CATTDRGLDMNTEAFF	TGTGCCACCACGGACAGGGGGTTAGATATGAACACTGAAGCTTTCTTT
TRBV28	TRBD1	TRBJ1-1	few	CASSLRQGPLGANTEAFF	TGTGCCAGCAGTTTACGACAGGGGCCCCTTGGGGCCAACACTGAAGCTTTCTTT
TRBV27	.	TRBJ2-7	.	CVSPFFITTEYEQYF	TGTGTCAGTCCCTTTTTCATAACGACAGAATACGAGCAGTACTTC
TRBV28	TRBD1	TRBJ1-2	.	CASQGGDYGYTF	TGTGCCAGCCAGGGGGGCGACTATGGCTACACCTTC
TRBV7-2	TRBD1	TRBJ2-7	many	CASSPYRDRDYEQYF	TGTGCCAGCAGCCCTTACCGGGACAGGGATTACGAGCAGTACTTC